Each of the 26 T cell receptor beta chains below was sequenced from the same sample in a study of T cells in Graves' hyperthyroidism and ophthalmopathy (dated by TCRdb to the late 2010s). Library method: multiplex PCR. TCRdb shows the sequencer as Illumina HiSeq 2000. The TCR beta CDR3 regions were amplified from the RNA transcripts. The first round of RT-PCR for the TCR CDR3 was performed with the HTBI primer set and the Qiagen OneStep RT-PCR kit. TCRdb reprocessing: public reads trimmed at Q25 with fastp, clones called with MiXCR, in-frame beta chains kept. Each CDR3 protein gets just one entry, which takes the most common genes and DNA from the rows behind it. The sample table holds about 640,000 distinct CDR3 sequences, of which around 21% were seen once. The ten largest account for approximately 30% of the sample. Sequencing was carried out using blood. These receptors were taken from a man aged 30-40 years with Graves' ophthalmopathy.

This sequence joins TRBV12-3 or TRBV12-4 and TRBJ2-6, with a weak D call TRBD1 (5 bases). The CDR3 sequence is 16 residues long. Trimming took 7 bases from V and 2 from J, leaving 15 bases between them. The CDR3 DNA follows: TGTGCCAGCACGGCAAGCATAGGGGCTGGGGCCAACGTCCTGACTTTC. Its translation: CASTASIGAGANVLTF.

This clonotype was picked up many times. One end of the junction varies from germline; a read error may be responsible. The chain is built from TRBV5-6 and TRBJ1-5; TRBD1 is a possible D gene (5 bases). The CDR3 contains 15 residues. CDR1 SGHDT and CDR2 YYEEEE come from the germline V gene. CDR3 in amino acids: CASSLSAGINRPQHF. CDR3 sequence (DNA): TGTGCCAGCAGCTTGAGTGCAGGGATCAATCGGCCCCAGCATTTT.

The sample holds a few counts of this clonotype. The chain joins TRBV29-1 to TRBJ2-7; D possibly matches TRBD1 or TRBD2 (6 bases each). CDR3 size: 13 residues. V lost 6 bases to trimming and J lost 2 bases, with 14 bases between them. CDR1 SQVTM and CDR2 ANQGSEA come from the germline V gene. The CDR3 is CSVSKGGPYEQYF. The CDR3 region has the DNA TGCAGCGTCTCGAAAGGGGGGCCCTACGAGCAGTACTTC.

The V call is TRBV6-5, the J call TRBJ2-1; D not certain. Trimming shortened V by 2 bases and J by 4 bases, and 9 bases separated the two germline ends. This CDR3 has 14 residues. Germline assignment: CDR1 MNHEY and CDR2 SVGAGI. DNA for the CDR3: TGTGCCAGCAGTTACCTGGGGTCGTACAATGAGCAGTTCTTC. This sequence encodes CASSYLGSYNEQFF.

V and J are TRBV7-2 and TRBJ2-7; D uncertain. V was trimmed by 8 bases and J by 4 bases, leaving 21 bases between them. This CDR3 has 15 amino acids. Germline CDR1 is SGHTA and CDR2 is FQGNSA. In DNA, the CDR3 is TGTGCCAGCGGCTCAAACGGCGGCGGCTTTTACGAGCAGTACTTC. Translated: CASGSNGGGFYEQYF.

This clonotype was counted many times. The chain has TRBV6-1 and TRBJ2-7; D is ambiguous. CDR3 size: 13 residues. Germline V lookup: CDR1 MNHNS, CDR2 SASEGT. Trimming pared 3 bases from V and 0 bases from J, leaving 6 bases between. The CDR3 DNA reads as TGTGCCAGCAGTGACTGGCCCTCCTACGAGCAGTACTTC. It encodes CASSDWPSYEQYF.

V and J are TRBV19 and TRBJ1-6; possibly TRBD1 for D (5 bases). The CDR3 is 14 amino acids. CDR1 and CDR2 from the germline V gene are LNHDA and SQIVND (reference sequence). V shed 5 bases and J shed 10 bases, with 15 bases lying between them. DNA of the CDR3: TGTGCCAGTAGTTTAGTGGAGGGGCTGTCACCCCTCCACTTT. It encodes CASSLVEGLSPLHF.

The chain employs TRBV20-1 and TRBJ2-6, with TRBD2 as a possible D gene (5 bases). CDR1 is DFQATT, CDR2 SNEGSKA, per germline (reference sequence). The CDR3 sequence is 15 residues long. V gave up 2 bases and J gave up 0 bases, with 8 bases separating them. CDR3 loop: CSARTAGSGANVLTF. In DNA, the CDR3 is TGCAGTGCTAGAACGGCGGGCTCTGGGGCCAACGTCCTGACTTTC.

This clonotype was seen repeatedly, ten times or more. The chain is built from TRBV5-1 and TRBJ2-1; D could derive from TRBD1 or TRBD2 (5 bases each). The CDR3 loop spans 15 amino acids. The V end was cut by 3 bases, the J end by 3 bases, with 13 bases between. CDR1 is SGHRS and CDR2 is YFSETQ in the germline V gene. CDR3 DNA: TGCGCCAGCAGCTCATATAGTGGGGGCTACAATGAGCAGTTCTTC. It is translated as CASSSYSGGYNEQFF.

V is TRBV19 and J is TRBJ2-3, with TRBD1 matching over 7 bases. V dropped 2 bases and J dropped 0; count of bases not matched to a gene: 2. The length of the CDR3 is 15 residues. The V gene's germline CDR1 is LNHDA and CDR2 SQIVND (reference sequence). Here the CDR3 DNA reads TGTGCCAGTAGTATAAGACAGGGAAGCACAGATACGCAGTATTTT. The encoded protein is CASSIRQGSTDTQYF.

This chain connects TRBV27 to TRBJ2-1, with D possibly matching TRBD2 (7 bases). The V end was cut by 2 bases, the J end by 9 bases, with 23 bases between. The length of the CDR3 is 17 residues. The germline CDR1 and CDR2 sequences are MNHEY and SMNVEV (reference sequence). Written as DNA, the CDR3 is TGTGCCAGCAGTTTAGCCCCTGGACTAGGGGGGCGGAGTGAGCAGTTCTTC. Translated: CASSLAPGLGGRSEQFF.

This chain joins TRBV7-2 and TRBJ2-7; a weak D match, TRBD2 (6 bases). Germline loops: CDR1 SGHTA, CDR2 FQGNSA. The CDR3 runs 15 residues. The V and J ends lost 3 bases and 0 bases respectively, with 12 bases between them. The CDR3 spells CASSFSSESSYEQYF. In nucleotides, the CDR3 is TGTGCCAGCAGCTTCTCTAGCGAGAGCTCCTACGAGCAGTACTTC.

This chain uses TRBV5-1 with TRBJ2-2, with D perhaps matching TRBD1 or TRBD2 (6 bases each). Germline V gene sequence: CDR1 SGHRS, CDR2 YFSETQ. CDR3 length equals 16 residues. Trimming left V 4 bases short and J 5 bases short, with 18 bases between. The CDR3 nucleotides read TGCGCCAGCAGCCTGCGGGACATCGGAACAACCGGGGAGCTGTTTTTT. It yields the protein CASSLRDIGTTGELFF.

This clonotype was counted a few times. This sequence joins TRBV5-1 and TRBJ1-2; 8 nucleotides agree with TRBD1. This CDR3 comprises 15 residues. The ends lost 4 bases at V and 7 bases at J; junction bases unmatched: 12. Germline V gene sequence: CDR1 SGHRS, CDR2 YFSETQ. The CDR3, as DNA: TGCGCCAGCAGCCCCGGGTCGGCAGGGGGCGTTGGCTACACCTTC. Protein product: CASSPGSAGGVGYTF.

This chain links TRBV5-1 with TRBJ2-7; TRBD2 is a possible D gene (5 bases). V gave up 0 bases and J gave up 5 bases, with 15 bases separating them. CDR1 is SGHRS, CDR2 YFSETQ, per germline. This CDR3 is built from 15 residues. The CDR3 spells CASSLVGSGADEQYF. The CDR3 bases are TGCGCCAGCAGCTTGGTTGGGAGCGGAGCGGACGAGCAGTACTTC.

Many counts were recorded for this clonotype. This chain uses TRBV30 with TRBJ1-5, with a weak D call TRBD1 (5 bases). V lost 5 bases and J lost 3, with 11 bases in between. CDR3 length: 13 amino acids. The germline V gene encodes CDR1 GTSNPN and CDR2 SVGIG (reference sequence). CDR3 region: CAWGASPNQPQHF. The CDR3 DNA sequence: TGTGCCTGGGGGGCGAGTCCCAATCAGCCCCAGCATTTT.

This clonotype was detected ten times or more. The chain employs TRBV28 and TRBJ2-1, with 10 positions matching TRBD1. The CDR3 has 14 amino acids. The J segment lost 8 bases and the V segment lost 4 bases, leaving 5 bases of the junction unmatched. The germline gives CDR1 MDHEN, CDR2 SYDVKM. In DNA form, the CDR3 reads TGTGCCAGCAGTTCTGGGACAGGGGAGGATGAGCAGTTCTTC. It yields the protein CASSSGTGEDEQFF. The variable domain in full, completed from reference TRBV28 and TRBJ2-1, reads DVKVTQSSRYLVKRTGEKVFLECVQDMDHENMFWYRQDPGLGLRLIYFSYDVKMKEKGDIPEGYSVSREKKERFSLILESASTNQTSMYLCASSSGTGEDEQFFGPGTRLTVL.

This clonotype has a count of ten or more. This chain uses TRBV11-2 with TRBJ2-2, with D uncertain. CDR1 SGHAT and CDR2 FQNNGV come from the germline V gene. The CDR3 has 13 amino acids. V lost 4 bases and J lost 1, with 4 bases in between. The chain's CDR3 is CASSSWNTGELFF. CDR3 nucleotide sequence: TGTGCCAGCAGCTCATGGAACACCGGGGAGCTGTTTTTT.

There are many counts of this clonotype. The DNA for the CDR3 is TGTGCCAGCAGCTTAGTGGCAGGGGGTTCGAATCAGCCCCAGCATTTT. It translates to CASSLVAGGSNQPQHF. The V call is TRBV7-2, the J call TRBJ1-5, with 7 nucleotides matching TRBD1. V gave up 1 base and J gave up 4 bases; unmatched junction bases: 7. In germline, CDR1 is SGHTA, CDR2 FQGNSA. The CDR3 is 16 residues long.

This sequence joins TRBV28 and TRBJ2-7, with a tentative D call TRBD1 (5 bases). V lost 4 bases and J 2 bases, leaving 15 bases between the germline ends. The CDR3 contains 15 residues. CDR1 MDHEN and CDR2 SYDVKM come from the germline V gene. This CDR3 is CASSSADTVTYEQYF. The CDR3 DNA sequence: TGTGCCAGCAGTTCTGCGGACACAGTCACCTACGAGCAGTACTTC.

This clonotype has a handful of counts. This sequence joins TRBV7-2 and TRBJ1-5; 8 positions agree with TRBD1. This CDR3 region has 17 residues. V dropped 0 bases and J dropped 4; count of bases not matched to a gene: 8. Germline assignment: CDR1 SGHTA and CDR2 FQGNSA. The DNA for the CDR3 is TGTGCCAGCAGCTTAGCTAGTACAGGGGGGGGAAATCAGCCCCAGCATTTT. It translates to CASSLASTGGGNQPQHF.

The sample holds many counts of this clonotype. The gene calls are TRBV2 and TRBJ2-2; maybe TRBD1 (5 bases). The ends were cut back, 8 bases at V and 4 bases at J, with 5 bases in the middle. CDR1 and CDR2 from the germline V gene are SNHLY and FYNNEI. The CDR3 loop spans 11 amino acids. The CDR3 is CASDSTGELFF. CDR3 in DNA: TGTGCCAGCGACAGCACCGGGGAGCTGTTTTTT. The full variable domain, its missing parts supplied by reference TRBV2 and TRBJ2-2, is EPEVTQTPSHQVTQMGQEVILRCVPISNHLYFYWYRQILGQKVEFLVSFYNNEISEKSEIFDDQFSVERPDGSNFTLKIRSTKLEDSAMYFCASDSTGELFFGEGSRLTVL.

This clonotype was detected ten times or more. This chain uses TRBV7-2 with TRBJ2-5; no clear D gene. Germline loops: CDR1 SGHTA, CDR2 FQGNSA. The CDR3 covers 11 residues. V gave up 5 bases and J gave up 5 bases, with 6 bases separating them. CDR3 in DNA: TGTGCCAGCAGCCGAGCGGAGACCCAGTACTTC. Translating gives CASSRAETQYF.

The DNA for the CDR3 is TGTGCCAGCAGCTTCCAGCGGGAGAGGTCCTACAATGAGCAGTTCTTC. Amino acid sequence: CASSFQRERSYNEQFF. This chain connects TRBV11-2 to TRBJ2-1, with 8 positions matching TRBD2. This CDR3 comprises 16 residues. V shed 3 bases and J 1 base; nucleotides not matched to a gene: 5. CDR1 and CDR2 (germline): SGHAT, FQNNGV.

The J gene is TRBJ2-7, the V gene TRBV10-3; 9 bases line up with TRBD1. From germline, CDR1 is ENHRY and CDR2 SYGVKD. Losses at the gene ends were 6 bases for V and 2 bases for J; bases not matched to a gene: 8. The CDR3 spans 15 residues. CDR3 DNA: TGTGCCATCAGCATCCCGGGACAGGGAACCTACGAGCAGTACTTC. It encodes CAISIPGQGTYEQYF.

This clonotype appeared a few times. V is TRBV28 and J is TRBJ2-5; a possible D gene is TRBD1 (6 bases). The germline V and J ends were trimmed by 7 bases and 0 bases, with 18 bases remaining between them. This CDR3 comprises 16 residues. Germline V CDR1 and CDR2: MDHEN, SYDVKM. The CDR3 is CASIAWPGTYQETQYF. The CDR3 DNA sequence: TGTGCCAGCATTGCTTGGCCAGGGACATACCAAGAGACCCAGTACTTC.